This T cell receptor beta chain was captured in a study of blood T cells in healthy people across ages. Whole-study context: Capturing about one barcoded beta molecule per two T cells was achieved by template switching.

General study results and limits: More naive CD4+ cells and higher diversity were found in long-lived than in aged donors.

The second PCR ran roughly 7 to 12 cycles with a sample-barcoded 5' primer and J-beta primers. A template-switch adaptor containing 12 random nucleotides labeled each cDNA molecule. TCRdb processed the 5' RACE reads anew with MiXCR; each CDR3 protein has one entry. Here the sample spans about 730,000 distinct CDR3 sequences, roughly 45% being singletons. Comments on this clonotype: The antigen is unknown. The junction shows a germline mismatch at one end, possibly a read error.

The receptor comes from an older woman in good health. Sequencing was done on a sample of blood.

CDR3 DNA: TGTGCCGGCAGCTTAAAGTTTAGCGGGATCCAAGAGACCCAGTACTTC. This sequence encodes CAGSLKFSGIQETQYF. The chain employs TRBV7-3 and TRBJ2-5, with 8 bases aligning to TRBD2. The CDR3 totals 16 residues. From germline, CDR1 is SGHTA and CDR2 FQGTGA.